The sequence of this TCR beta chain was determined in a study of naive and memory T cell subsets. The study's findings and limits: No ground truth validated the naive and memory repertoire findings. A few larger clonotypes appeared in naive repertoires, especially CD8, possibly memory cells re-expressing CD45RA.

V was shortened by 4 bases and J by 6 bases, with 13 bases between the two germline ends. This CDR3 has 14 residues. Looked up from germline, CDR1 is SNHLY and CDR2 is FYNNEI. Two oligonucleotides, mixed equimolar, formed the beta constant-region primer covering TRBC1 and TRBC2. Nested alpha and beta constant-region primers with the SP2 primer drove four PCR rounds on ligated cDNA. Via MiXCR, TCRdb re-called the UMI-ligation and nested PCR reads, giving one row per CDR3 protein. The sample records over 110,000 distinct CDR3 sequences, approximately 21% being singletons. As to this clonotype: Its target is unknown.

The source material was naive CD8+ T cells from blood. The TCR sequence derives from a human donor in good health. The chain recombines TRBV2 with TRBJ2-1; D possibly corresponds to TRBD1 (6 bases). CDR3: CASSVGATSNEQFF. CDR3 bases: TGTGCCAGCAGTGTGGGGGCCACCTCCAATGAGCAGTTCTTC.